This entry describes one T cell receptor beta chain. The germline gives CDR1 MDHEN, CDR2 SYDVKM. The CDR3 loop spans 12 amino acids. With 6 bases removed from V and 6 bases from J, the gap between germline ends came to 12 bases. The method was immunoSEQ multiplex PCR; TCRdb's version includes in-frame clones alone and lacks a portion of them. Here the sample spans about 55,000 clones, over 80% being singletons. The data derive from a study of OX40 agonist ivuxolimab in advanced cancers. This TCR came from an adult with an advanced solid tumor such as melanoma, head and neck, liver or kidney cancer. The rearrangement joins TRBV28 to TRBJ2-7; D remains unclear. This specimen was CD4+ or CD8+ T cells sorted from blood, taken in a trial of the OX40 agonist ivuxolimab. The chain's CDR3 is CASSRQVPEQYF. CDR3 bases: TGTGCCAGCAGCCGACAAGTACCCGAGCAGTACTTC.